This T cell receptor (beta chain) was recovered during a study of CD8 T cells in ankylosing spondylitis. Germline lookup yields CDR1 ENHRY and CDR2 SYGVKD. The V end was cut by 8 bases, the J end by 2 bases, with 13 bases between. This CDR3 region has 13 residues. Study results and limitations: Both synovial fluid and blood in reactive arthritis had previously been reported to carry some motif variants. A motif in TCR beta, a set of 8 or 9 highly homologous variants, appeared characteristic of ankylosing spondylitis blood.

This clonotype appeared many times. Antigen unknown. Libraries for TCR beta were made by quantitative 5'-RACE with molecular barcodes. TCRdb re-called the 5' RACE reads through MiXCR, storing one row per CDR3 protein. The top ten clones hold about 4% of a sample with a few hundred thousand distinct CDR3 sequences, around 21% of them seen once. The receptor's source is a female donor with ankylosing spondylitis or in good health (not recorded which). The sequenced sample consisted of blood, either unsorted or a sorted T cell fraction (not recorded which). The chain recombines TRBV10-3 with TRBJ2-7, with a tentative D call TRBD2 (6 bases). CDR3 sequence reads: CAIVTGSTYEQYF. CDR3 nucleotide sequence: TGTGCCATCGTTACCGGGAGTACCTACGAGCAGTACTTC.